This TCR beta chain originates from a study of CD8+ T cells in alopecia areata. At the level of the study: Tofacitinib dosing lasted 6 to 18 months, which was then followed by 6 months off drug. Study observations and caveats: The study found tofacitinib significantly decreased scalp clonality and expanded CD8+ clones among the top 100. TCRs were shared less clearly across patients than in mice, possibly for HLA-related reasons.

RNA, once extracted, was reverse transcribed into cDNA for use as the sequencing template. Data came from immunoSEQ multiplex PCR; TCRdb stores just in-frame clones and leaves some out. The sample lists some 110,000 clones, 50% to 75% seen once, with approximately 29% in the top ten. The CDR3 is made up of 14 amino acids. Trimming took 6 bases from V and 1 from J, leaving 10 bases between them. The V gene's germline CDR1 is MGHDK and CDR2 SYGVNS. Treatment described: oral pan-JAK inhibitor, 5-10 mg twice daily. Those with alopecia areata gave lesional scalp punch biopsies and peripheral blood. As regards this clone: Its specificity is not known.

This specimen consisted of CD8+ T cells sorted from blood, obtained at week 4, from a patient treated with tofacitinib. The V and J genes are TRBV25-1 and TRBJ2-1; D is unclear. This clonotype originated in a human donor with alopecia areata. The CDR3 nucleotides are TGTGCCAGCAGCGAAGACTTATCCTACAATGAGCAGTTCTTC. This translates into CASSEDLSYNEQFF.